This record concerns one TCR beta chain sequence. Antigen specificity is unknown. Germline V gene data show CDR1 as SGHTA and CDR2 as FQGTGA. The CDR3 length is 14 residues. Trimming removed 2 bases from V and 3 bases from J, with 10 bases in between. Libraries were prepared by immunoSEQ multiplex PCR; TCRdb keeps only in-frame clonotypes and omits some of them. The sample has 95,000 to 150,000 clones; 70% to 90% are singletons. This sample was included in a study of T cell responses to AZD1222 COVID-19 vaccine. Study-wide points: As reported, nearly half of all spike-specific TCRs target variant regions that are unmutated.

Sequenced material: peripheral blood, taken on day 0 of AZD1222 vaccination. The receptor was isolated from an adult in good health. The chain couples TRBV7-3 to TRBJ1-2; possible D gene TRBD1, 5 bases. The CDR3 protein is CASSLQGSDYGYTF. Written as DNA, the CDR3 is TGTGCCAGCAGCTTACAGGGCAGCGACTATGGCTACACCTTC.